The 3 T cell receptor beta chains below were found in one sample sequenced in a study of blood T cell repertoires in COVID-19. Sequenced by immunoSEQ multiplex PCR; TCRdb stores in-frame clones only, minus some. The sample holds some 150,000 clones, 80% to 90% seen once. Material: peripheral blood. These receptors were taken from a human donor with acute or convalescent COVID-19. The donor label of this sample is uncertain.

This clone was observed a single time. V usage is TRBV29-1 and J usage is TRBJ2-3; D gene ambiguous. Trimming took off 6 bases at V and 0 bases at J, with 10 bases between the two ends. The CDR3 consists of 13 residues. Germline lookup yields CDR1 SQVTM and CDR2 ANQGSEA. This CDR3 is CSVDLESTDTQYF. The CDR3, as DNA: TGCAGCGTCGACCTAGAAAGCACAGATACGCAGTATTTT.

The V and J genes are TRBV18 and TRBJ1-1, with 10 bases identical to TRBD1. CDR1 KGHSH and CDR2 LQKENI come from the germline V gene. With 0 bases clipped from V and 5 bases from J, the junction kept 3 bases outside the gene matches. The CDR3 spans 15 residues. The DNA for the CDR3 is TGTGCCAGCTCACCACCCAGGACAGGGGGGACTGAAGCTTTCTTT. This codes for CASSPPRTGGTEAFF.

J is TRBJ1-5 and V is TRBV7-3, with D uncertain. Between the trimmed V and J ends, which lost 2 bases and 6 bases, there was a span of 11 bases. CDR1 is SGHTA and CDR2 is FQGTGA in the germline V gene. The CDR3 runs to 14 residues. Here the CDR3 reads CASSLGPSGQPQHF. Written as DNA, the CDR3 is TGTGCCAGCAGCTTAGGGCCGAGCGGTCAGCCCCAGCATTTT.